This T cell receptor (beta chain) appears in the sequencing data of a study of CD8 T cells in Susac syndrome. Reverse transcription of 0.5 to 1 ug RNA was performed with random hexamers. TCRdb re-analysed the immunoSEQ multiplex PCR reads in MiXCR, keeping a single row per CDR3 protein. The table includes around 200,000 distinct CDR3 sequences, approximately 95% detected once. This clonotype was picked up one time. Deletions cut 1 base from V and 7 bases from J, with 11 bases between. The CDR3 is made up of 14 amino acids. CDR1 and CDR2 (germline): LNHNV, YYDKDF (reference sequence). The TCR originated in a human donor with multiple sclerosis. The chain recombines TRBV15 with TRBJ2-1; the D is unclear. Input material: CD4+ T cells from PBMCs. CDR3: CATSRGDPSNEQFF. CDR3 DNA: TGTGCCACCAGCAGAGGAGACCCGAGTAATGAGCAGTTCTTC.